This T cell receptor beta chain was retrieved from a study of monozygotic twins with inflammatory bowel disease. Broader study findings: Support was lacking for any single strong IBD-associated signal or clonotype.

Note on this clonotype: The antigen remains undetermined.

Collection of a roughly 2.3 ml blood sample took place per donor. The authors isolated total RNA from whole blood without sorting T cells. CDR1 is SGHRS and CDR2 is YFSETQ in the germline V gene. This CDR3 comprises 14 residues. With the 5' RACE reads reprocessed, TCRdb shows one record per CDR3 protein and no DNA. This sample's clone table lists 190,000 or so distinct CDR3 sequences. The chain links TRBV5-1 to TRBJ1-1; TCRdb picks TRBD1, but there is no DNA to check that call. This sequence was found in a human donor with ulcerative colitis or Crohn's disease, or a healthy co-twin of an affected twin (not recorded which). Material: blood. CDR3 sequence reads: CASSLPTGNTEAFF.